This T cell receptor beta chain was documented in a study of blood T cell repertoires in COVID-19. About the research overall: The cDNA or gDNA used as material had been derived from T cells, B-cell-depleted T cells, or PBMCs.

In the authors' methods: Amplifying reference gene primers gave estimates of nucleated cell counts. Produced via immunoSEQ multiplex PCR; TCRdb's table is partial and in-frame only. The V and J calls and clone size were taken over from that table, and D and trimming were inferred from the DNA. The sample has 200,000 to 300,000 clones, approximately 90% seen once. This CDR3 contains 14 residues. Germline V gene data show CDR1 as SGHTA and CDR2 as FQGNSA. The V end was cut by 5 bases, the J end by 7 bases, with 15 bases between. The receptor's source is a woman aged 40 to 50 with acute or convalescent COVID-19. The chain carries TRBV7-2 and TRBJ2-1, with a tentative D call TRBD2 (5 bases). The sample taken for sequencing was peripheral blood. CDR3 sequence reads: CASSRPGDWNEQFF. As DNA, the CDR3 is TGTGCCAGCAGCAGGCCCGGGGATTGGAATGAGCAGTTCTTC.